A single TCR beta chain is shown here with its context. The antigen is unknown. Treatment in this sample: 19 received Ad26.COV2.S at low or high dose, single or two shots; about five received placebo; per-sample allocation not given. Sampling took place 63 days after the first vaccine or placebo injection. Per germline, CDR1 SGHVS and CDR2 FQNEAQ. CDR3 length equals 16 residues. The V end was cut by 5 bases, the J end by 5 bases, with 19 bases between. TCRdb's table, derived via immunoSEQ multiplex PCR, lists solely in-frame clones and lacks some. The data hold 300,000 to 350,000 clones, with 80% to 90% observed a single time. The data were taken from a study of Ad26.COV2.S vaccination and SARS-CoV-2 variants. Study-level background: Dosing was one shot or two shots 56 days apart.

Study-wide results and limits: Comparable non-spike TCR breadth was observed in vaccine and placebo recipients.

The chain is built from TRBV7-8 and TRBJ2-1; no reliable D call. This TCR came from a person aged 18-60 years who received the Ad26.COV2.S COVID-19 vaccine or a placebo. The specimen was peripheral blood, collected in a trial of Ad26.COV2.S vaccine versus placebo. The DNA of the CDR3 is TGTGCCAGCAGCCCTCAGCGTGGTCAGGAAAACAATGAGCAGTTCTTC. Amino acids: CASSPQRGQENNEQFF.